Below, one T cell receptor (beta chain) is given with its context. Its antigen is not yet known. Within one base of it there is no much larger clone, and no base qualities were kept. This entry belongs to a study of glioma-infiltrating T cells after dendritic cell vaccination (dated by TCRdb to 2016 to 2017). Notes on the research overall: A cohort of 15 or so glioblastoma patients from Phase I and II dendritic cell vaccination trials was included, of whom 9 were newly diagnosed and 6 had recurrent disease. Patients received autologous tumor lysate-pulsed dendritic cell vaccination between the early 2000s and the early 2010s. The vaccine consisted of monocyte-derived dendritic cells cultured approximately seven days with IL-4 and GM-CSF, then pulsed overnight with autologous tumor lysate. Each patient was given three intradermal dendritic cell vaccine injections, spaced two weeks apart, in the arm below the axilla. Tumor-infiltrating lymphocyte content was quantified and tumor and blood repertoires were compared in dendritic cell-vaccinated glioblastoma patients by deep sequencing of TCR beta CDR3 regions. TCR sequencing metrics, including TIL content and tumor-blood repertoire overlap, were correlated with survival after dendritic cell vaccination. Overall study outcomes, separate from this receptor: No direct relationship between TCR clonality and survival was found, suggesting a diverse polyclonal response may matter. After dendritic cell vaccination, a higher estimated pretreatment TIL content predicted longer time to progression and longer overall survival. The cohort was small and heterogeneous, with few patients having full blood and tumor sets and even fewer initial-recurrent tumor pairs. The response model built on TCR overlap across three groups was characterized as speculative, with prospective validation still needed.

The CDR3 covers 14 residues, taking in both the cysteine and the phenylalanine. The DNA shown is the 42-base CDR3, in frame from base 1. Trimming accounts for 0 bases at V and 8 bases at J, while the number of junction bases matched to no gene is 4. CDR1 is given as SGHRS and CDR2 as YFSETQ, both from the germline V gene. Selection of patients required sufficient residual fresh-frozen tumor tissue and over two years of available survival data. An isocitrate dehydrogenase mutation was not carried by any of the glioblastoma patients, although molecular status was otherwise variable. PBMC were collected before vaccination, two weeks after the third vaccination, and at tumor progression if tumor progression occurred. The Qiagen DNeasy Blood extraction Kit was used for extraction of genomic DNA. The immunoSEQ assay amplified TCRB CDR3 regions from 1.5 to 2.5 micrograms of genomic DNA, or from all available DNA when less than that amount was available. The multiplex PCR employed 60 forward primers targeting TCR V beta segments and 13 reverse primers targeting J beta segments. Synthetic control templates were spiked into each sample at limiting dilution to estimate reads per starting template. Reads of 87 bp were generated by sequencing on the Illumina HiSeq System. Concerning the study's data processing: PCR and sequencing errors were removed by merging closely related sequences with a nearest neighbor algorithm. TCR overlap was measured as the percentage of unique tumor TCR beta sequences also present in the same patient's peripheral blood. As stored in TCRdb, this immuneACCESS dataset retains in-frame rearrangements with V and J assigned. A fraction of the clones does not appear; measured against another copy, unresolved V genes explain less than half of the discrepancy, and the remainder lacks a known reason. That table supplies the V and J calls and clone size; D and trimming were determined from the DNA. Within this sample are about 100,000 clones, with approximately 81% of them counted one time only. In total, the top ten clones hold around 5.9% of the sample.

The sample was blood, taken before dendritic cell vaccination. The sequence links TRBV5-1 to TRBJ1-4, with 7 middle bases fitting TRBD1. The TCR originated in a human donor with glioblastoma. The DNA sequence reads TGCGCCAGCAGCTTGGCGGTGACAGGGGAAAAACTGTTTTTT. It is translated as CASSLAVTGEKLFF.